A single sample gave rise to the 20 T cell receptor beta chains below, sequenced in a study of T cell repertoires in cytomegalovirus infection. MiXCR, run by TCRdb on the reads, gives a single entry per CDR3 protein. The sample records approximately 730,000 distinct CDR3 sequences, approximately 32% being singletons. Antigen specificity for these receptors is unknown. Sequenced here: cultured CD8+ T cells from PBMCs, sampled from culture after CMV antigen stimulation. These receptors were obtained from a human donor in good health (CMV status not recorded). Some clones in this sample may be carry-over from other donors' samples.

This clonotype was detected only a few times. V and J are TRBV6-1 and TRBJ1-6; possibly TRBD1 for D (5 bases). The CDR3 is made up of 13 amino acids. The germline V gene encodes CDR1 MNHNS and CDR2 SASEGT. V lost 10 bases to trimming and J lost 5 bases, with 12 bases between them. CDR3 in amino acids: CATGGPHNSPLHF. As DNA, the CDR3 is TGTGCCACGGGGGGTCCGCATAATTCACCCCTCCACTTT.

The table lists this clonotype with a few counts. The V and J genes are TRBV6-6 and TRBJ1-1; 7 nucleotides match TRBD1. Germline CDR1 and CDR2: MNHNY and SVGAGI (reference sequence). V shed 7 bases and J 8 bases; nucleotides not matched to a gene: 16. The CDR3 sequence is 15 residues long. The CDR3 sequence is CASKTGPTLISEAFF. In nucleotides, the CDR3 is TGTGCCAGCAAGACAGGGCCCACGCTTATATCAGAAGCTTTCTTT.

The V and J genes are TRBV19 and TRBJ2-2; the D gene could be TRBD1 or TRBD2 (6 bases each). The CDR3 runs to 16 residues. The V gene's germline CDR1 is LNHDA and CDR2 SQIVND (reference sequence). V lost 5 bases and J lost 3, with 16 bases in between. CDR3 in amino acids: CASSLNRERDTGELFF. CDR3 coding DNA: TGTGCCAGTAGTCTTAACAGGGAGCGGGACACCGGGGAGCTGTTTTTT.

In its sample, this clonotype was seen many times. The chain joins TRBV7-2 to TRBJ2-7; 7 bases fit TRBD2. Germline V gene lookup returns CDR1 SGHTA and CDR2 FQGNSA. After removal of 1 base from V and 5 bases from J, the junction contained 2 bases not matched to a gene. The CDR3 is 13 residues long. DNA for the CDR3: TGTGCCAGCAGCTTAGGGGGGGGGAACGAGCAGTACTTC. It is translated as CASSLGGGNEQYF.

Written as DNA, the CDR3 is TGTGCCAGCAGACAAAGGGGGAACACCGGGGAGCTGTTTTTT. Its translation is CASRQRGNTGELFF. The rearrangement links TRBV7-9 to TRBJ2-2, with D possibly matching TRBD1 (5 bases). CDR3 length: 14 amino acids. The germline gives CDR1 SEHNR, CDR2 FQNEAQ (reference sequence). Trimming left V 6 bases short and J 1 base short, with 9 bases between.

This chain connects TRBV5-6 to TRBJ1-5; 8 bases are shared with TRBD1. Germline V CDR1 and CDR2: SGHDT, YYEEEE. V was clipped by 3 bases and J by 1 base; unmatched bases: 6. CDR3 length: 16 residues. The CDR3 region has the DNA TGTGCCAGCAGCTATCAGGGGGCTGGGAGCAATCAGCCCCAGCATTTT. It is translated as CASSYQGAGSNQPQHF.

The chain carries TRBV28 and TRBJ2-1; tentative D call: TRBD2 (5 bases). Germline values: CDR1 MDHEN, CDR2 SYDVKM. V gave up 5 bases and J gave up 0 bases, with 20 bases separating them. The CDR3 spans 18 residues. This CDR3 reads CASSHVSRAESSYNEQFF. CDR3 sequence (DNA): TGTGCCAGCAGTCACGTTTCGCGGGCTGAGAGCTCCTACAATGAGCAGTTCTTC.

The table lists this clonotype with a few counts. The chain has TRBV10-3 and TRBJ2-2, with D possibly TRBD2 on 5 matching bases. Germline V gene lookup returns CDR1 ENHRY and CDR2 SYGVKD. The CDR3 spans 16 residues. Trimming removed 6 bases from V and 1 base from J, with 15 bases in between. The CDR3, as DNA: TGTGCCATCAGGTCGAAGGGTCGGGGGAACACCGGGGAGCTGTTTTTT. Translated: CAIRSKGRGNTGELFF.

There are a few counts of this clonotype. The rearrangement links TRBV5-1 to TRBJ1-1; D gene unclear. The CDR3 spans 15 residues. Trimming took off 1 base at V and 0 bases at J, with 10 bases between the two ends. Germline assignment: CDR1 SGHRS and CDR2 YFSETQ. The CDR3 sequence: CASSLRGPLNTEAFF. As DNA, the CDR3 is TGCGCCAGCAGCTTGCGAGGGCCCCTGAACACTGAAGCTTTCTTT.

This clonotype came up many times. The CDR3 protein is CASSLATATDTQYF. CDR3 bases: TGCGCCAGCAGCTTGGCCACAGCGACAGATACGCAGTATTTT. The V and J genes are TRBV5-1 and TRBJ2-3; D unresolved. V lost 0 bases and J lost 3, with 8 bases in between. The CDR3 totals 14 residues. Germline V lookup: CDR1 SGHRS, CDR2 YFSETQ.

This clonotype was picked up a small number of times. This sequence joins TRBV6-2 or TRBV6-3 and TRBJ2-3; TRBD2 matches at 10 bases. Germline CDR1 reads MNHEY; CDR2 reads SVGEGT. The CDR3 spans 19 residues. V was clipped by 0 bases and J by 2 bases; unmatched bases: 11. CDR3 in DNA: TGTGCCAGCAGTTACTCTAGCCTGCTGCTAGCGGGGGCCACAGATACGCAGTATTTT. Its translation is CASSYSSLLLAGATDTQYF.

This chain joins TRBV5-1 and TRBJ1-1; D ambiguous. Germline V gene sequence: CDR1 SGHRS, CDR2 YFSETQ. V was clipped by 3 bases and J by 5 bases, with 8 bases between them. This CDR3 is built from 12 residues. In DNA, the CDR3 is TGCGCCAGCAGCTGGGTTGGTACTGAAGCTTTCTTT. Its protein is CASSWVGTEAFF.

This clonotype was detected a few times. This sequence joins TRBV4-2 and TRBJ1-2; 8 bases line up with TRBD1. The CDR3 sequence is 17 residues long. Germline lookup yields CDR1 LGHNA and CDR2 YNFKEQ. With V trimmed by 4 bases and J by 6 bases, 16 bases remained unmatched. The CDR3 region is CASSPLVQGALWDGYTF. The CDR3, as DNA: TGTGCCAGCAGCCCCTTGGTCCAGGGGGCTTTATGGGATGGCTACACCTTC.

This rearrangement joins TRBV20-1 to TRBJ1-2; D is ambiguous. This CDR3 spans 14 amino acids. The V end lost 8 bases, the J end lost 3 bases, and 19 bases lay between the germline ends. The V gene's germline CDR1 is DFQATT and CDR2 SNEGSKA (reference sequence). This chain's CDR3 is CSLPPARVDYGYTF. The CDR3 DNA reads TGCAGTCTTCCCCCTGCTAGGGTTGACTATGGCTACACCTTC.

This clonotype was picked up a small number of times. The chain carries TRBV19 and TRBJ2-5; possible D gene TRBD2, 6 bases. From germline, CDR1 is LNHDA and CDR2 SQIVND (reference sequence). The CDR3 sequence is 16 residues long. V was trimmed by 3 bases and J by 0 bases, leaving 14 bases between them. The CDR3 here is CASSIPGDLYQETQYF. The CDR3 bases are TGTGCCAGTAGTATCCCGGGGGACTTGTACCAAGAGACCCAGTACTTC.

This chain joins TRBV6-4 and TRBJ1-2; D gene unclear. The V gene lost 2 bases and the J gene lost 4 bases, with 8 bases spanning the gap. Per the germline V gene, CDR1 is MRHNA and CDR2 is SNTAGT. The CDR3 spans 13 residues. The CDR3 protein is CASSDDGGYGYTF. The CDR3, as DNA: TGTGCCAGCAGTGACGACGGAGGCTATGGCTACACCTTC.

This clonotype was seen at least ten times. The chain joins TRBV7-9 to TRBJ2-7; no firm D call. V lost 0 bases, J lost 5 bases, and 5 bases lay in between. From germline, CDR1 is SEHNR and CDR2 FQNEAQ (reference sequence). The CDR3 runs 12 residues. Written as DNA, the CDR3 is TGTGCCAGCAGCTTAGCCGACCACGAGCAGTACGTC. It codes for CASSLADHEQYV.

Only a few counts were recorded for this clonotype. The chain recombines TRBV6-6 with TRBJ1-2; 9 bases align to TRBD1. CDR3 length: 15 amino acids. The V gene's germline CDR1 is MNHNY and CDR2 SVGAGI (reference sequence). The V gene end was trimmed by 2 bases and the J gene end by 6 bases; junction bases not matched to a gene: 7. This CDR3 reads CASSYNDRGAHGYTF. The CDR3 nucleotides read TGTGCCAGCAGTTACAACGACAGGGGGGCCCATGGCTACACCTTC.

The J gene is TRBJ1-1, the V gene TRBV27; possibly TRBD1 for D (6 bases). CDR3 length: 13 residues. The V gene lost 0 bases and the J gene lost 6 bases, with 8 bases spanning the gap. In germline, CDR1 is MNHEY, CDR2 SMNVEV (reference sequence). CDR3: CASSLSGGSEAFF. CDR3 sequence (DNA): TGTGCCAGCAGTTTATCAGGGGGTTCTGAAGCTTTCTTT.

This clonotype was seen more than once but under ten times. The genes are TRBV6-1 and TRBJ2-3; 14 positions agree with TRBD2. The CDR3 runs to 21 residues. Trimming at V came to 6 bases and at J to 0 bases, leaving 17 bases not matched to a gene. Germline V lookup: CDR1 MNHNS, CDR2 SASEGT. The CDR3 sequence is CASSPSVVSRTSGGSTDTQYF. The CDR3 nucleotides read TGTGCCAGCAGCCCCTCTGTTGTCTCACGGACTAGCGGGGGGAGCACAGATACGCAGTATTTT.